Presented here are 22 T cell receptor beta chains from one specimen sequenced in a study of monozygotic twins with inflammatory bowel disease. From its re-call of the 5' RACE reads, TCRdb lists each CDR3 protein once, without DNA. Its table lists under 150,000 distinct CDR3 sequences. The material sequenced was blood. The receptors were sampled from a human donor with ulcerative colitis or Crohn's disease, or a healthy co-twin of an affected twin (not recorded which).

The V and J genes are TRBV6-1 and TRBJ2-5; TCRdb's D call of TRBD1 is untestable without DNA. The germline gives CDR1 MNHNS, CDR2 SASEGT. CDR3 length: 16 residues. Here the CDR3 reads CASSPLGTGGGETQYF.

The CDR3: CSARVGGANYGYTF. V and J are TRBV20-1 and TRBJ1-2; the D call of TRBD1 rests on TCRdb alone, since no DNA is present to check it. The CDR3 runs to 14 residues. Germline V gene data show CDR1 as DFQATT and CDR2 as SNEGSKA (reference sequence).

This rearrangement joins TRBV2 to TRBJ1-1; the TCRdb D gene call, TRBD1, has no DNA to confirm it. The germline CDR1 and CDR2 sequences are SNHLY and FYNNEI. The CDR3 runs 13 residues. The CDR3: CASSSGAGTEAFF.

V is TRBV4-2 and J is TRBJ2-5; TCRdb names TRBD2, which stays unverified in the absence of DNA. This CDR3 contains 18 residues. CDR1 is LGHNA and CDR2 is YNFKEQ in the germline V gene. The CDR3 is CASSQGNPNIAGVETQYF.

CDR3 sequence reads: CASSQDGGLVTGELFF. The chain is built from TRBV4-3 and TRBJ2-2; TCRdb lists TRBD1, though no DNA is available to test this call. CDR1 LGHNA and CDR2 YSLEER come from the germline V gene. This CDR3 has 16 amino acids.

The V gene is TRBV28, the J gene TRBJ1-2; TCRdb indicates TRBD1, and absent DNA this call remains unverified. The CDR3 length is 13 residues. Germline V CDR1 and CDR2: MDHEN, SYDVKM. The CDR3 region is CASSSTWGYGYTF.

The genes are TRBV7-2 and TRBJ2-7; the TRBD2 assignment by TCRdb is unverifiable without DNA. Germline V CDR1 and CDR2: SGHTA, FQGNSA. The CDR3 length is 17 residues. CDR3: CASGGALAVTTTYEQYF.

The rearrangement links TRBV19 to TRBJ1-5. The V gene's germline CDR1 is LNHDA and CDR2 SQIVND (reference sequence). CDR3 size: 17 residues. The CDR3 loop is CASSILGEDYSNQPQHF.

The gene calls are TRBV5-1 and TRBJ1-1. The CDR3 spans 14 residues. Looked up from germline, CDR1 is SGHRS and CDR2 is YFSETQ. This CDR3 reads CASSLAHSNTEAFF.

This chain connects TRBV20-1 to TRBJ1-2; the D call of TRBD1 rests on TCRdb alone, since no DNA is present to check it. The germline V gene has CDR1 DFQATT and CDR2 SNEGSKA (reference sequence). There are 12 residues in the CDR3. The CDR3 sequence is CSASPLYYGYTF.

This chain uses TRBV7-9 with TRBJ2-5; TCRdb's D call of TRBD1 is untestable without DNA. Germline V gene data show CDR1 as SEHNR and CDR2 as FQNEAQ (reference sequence). This CDR3 is 14 amino acids long. The CDR3 spells CASRGPGTQETQYF. Filled out from reference TRBV7-9 and TRBJ2-5, the complete variable domain reads DTGVSQNPRHKITKRGQNVTFRCDPISEHNRLYWYRQTLGQGPEFLTYFQNEAQLEKSRLLSDRFSAERPKGSFSTLEIQRTEQGDSAMYLCASRGPGTQETQYFGPGTRLLVL.

V gene TRBV19 combines with J gene TRBJ2-2. The CDR3 is 14 amino acids. The V gene's germline CDR1 is LNHDA and CDR2 SQIVND (reference sequence). The CDR3 reads CASSMDTLAGELFF. The whole variable domain, remainder taken from reference TRBV19 and TRBJ2-2, is DGGITQSPKYLFRKEGQNVTLSCEQNLNHDAMYWYRQDPGQGLRLIYYSQIVNDFQKGDIAEGYSVSREKKESFPLTVTSAQKNPTAFYLCASSMDTLAGELFFGEGSRLTVL.

V gene TRBV7-9 combines with J gene TRBJ1-5; the D gene TCRdb calls, TRBD1, cannot be checked with no DNA. CDR3 length: 16 residues. Germline assignment: CDR1 SEHNR and CDR2 FQNEAQ (reference sequence). CDR3 protein: CASSSNQGFGNQPQHF.

The CDR3 here is CASSSARWGTATYEQYF. The chain has TRBV19 and TRBJ2-7; checking the TCRdb D call of TRBD1 is not possible without DNA. The CDR3 sequence is 17 residues long. Germline lookup yields CDR1 LNHDA and CDR2 SQIVND (reference sequence). Supplemented by reference TRBV19 and TRBJ2-7, the full variable domain reads DGGITQSPKYLFRKEGQNVTLSCEQNLNHDAMYWYRQDPGQGLRLIYYSQIVNDFQKGDIAEGYSVSREKKESFPLTVTSAQKNPTAFYLCASSSARWGTATYEQYFGPGTRLTVT.

The chain couples TRBV12-3 or TRBV12-4 to TRBJ1-5. The CDR3 length is 13 residues. CDR3 sequence reads: CASSDGPLAPQHF.

The V call is TRBV9, the J call TRBJ2-5. This CDR3 has 16 amino acids. The germline V gene has CDR1 SGDLS and CDR2 YYNGEE. The CDR3 loop reads CASSVAPTINQETQYF.

V gene TRBV24-1 combines with J gene TRBJ2-2; absent DNA, TCRdb's TRBD1 call cannot be checked. The CDR3 covers 16 residues. The germline CDR1 and CDR2 sequences are KGHDR and SFDVKD. CDR3 amino acids: CATSDYGTGGTGELFF.

The V and J genes are TRBV11-2 and TRBJ2-2; there is no DNA to check the TCRdb D call of TRBD1. Germline assignment: CDR1 SGHAT and CDR2 FQNNGV. The CDR3 is 16 amino acids. The CDR3 loop reads CASSLEGHTNTGELFF.

V gene TRBV15 combines with J gene TRBJ2-7; TCRdb's D call, TRBD1, is unchecked because there is no DNA. The CDR3 contains 15 residues. The germline V gene has CDR1 LNHNV and CDR2 YYDKDF (reference sequence). The CDR3 loop reads CATSRALQGVGEQYF.

The chain is built from TRBV4-2 and TRBJ2-5. The CDR3 runs to 14 residues. The V gene's germline CDR1 is LGHNA and CDR2 YNFKEQ. The CDR3 sequence is CASSQGVSRETQYF.

V and J are TRBV20-1 and TRBJ1-6. The CDR3 loop spans 16 amino acids. CDR1 is DFQATT and CDR2 is SNEGSKA in the germline V gene (reference sequence). The CDR3 region is CSARVSVGGGNSPLHF.

The chain employs TRBV20-1 and TRBJ2-3; TCRdb names TRBD1, which stays unverified in the absence of DNA. In germline, CDR1 is DFQATT, CDR2 SNEGSKA (reference sequence). The CDR3 sequence is 12 residues long. CDR3: CSAPLALDTQYF.